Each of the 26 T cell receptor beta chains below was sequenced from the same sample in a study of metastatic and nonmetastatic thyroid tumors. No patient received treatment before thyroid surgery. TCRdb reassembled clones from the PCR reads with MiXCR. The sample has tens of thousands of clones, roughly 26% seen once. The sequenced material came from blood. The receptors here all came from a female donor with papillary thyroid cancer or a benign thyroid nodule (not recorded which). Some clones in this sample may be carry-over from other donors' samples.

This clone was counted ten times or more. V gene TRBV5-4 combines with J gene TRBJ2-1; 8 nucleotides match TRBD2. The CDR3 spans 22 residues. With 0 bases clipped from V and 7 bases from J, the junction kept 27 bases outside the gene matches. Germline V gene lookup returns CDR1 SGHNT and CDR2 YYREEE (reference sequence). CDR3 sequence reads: CASSLVGIWRGAKPGWHNEQFF. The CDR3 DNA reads TGTGCCAGCAGCTTGGTGGGGATTTGGCGGGGGGCGAAACCGGGGTGGCATAATGAGCAGTTCTTC.

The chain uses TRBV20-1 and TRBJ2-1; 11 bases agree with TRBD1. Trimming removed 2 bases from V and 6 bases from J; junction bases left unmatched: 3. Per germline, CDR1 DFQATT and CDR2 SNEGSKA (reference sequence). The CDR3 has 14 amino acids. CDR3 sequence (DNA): TGCAGTGCTAGACCGGGACAGGGGGGCAATGAGCAGTTCTTC. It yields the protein CSARPGQGGNEQFF.

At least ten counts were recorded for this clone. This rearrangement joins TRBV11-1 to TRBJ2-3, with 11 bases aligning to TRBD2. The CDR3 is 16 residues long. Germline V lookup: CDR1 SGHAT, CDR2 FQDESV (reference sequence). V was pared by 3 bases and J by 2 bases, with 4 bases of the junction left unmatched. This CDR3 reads CASSFLAGGSTDTQYF. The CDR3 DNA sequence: TGTGCCAGCAGCTTTCTAGCGGGAGGTTCCACAGATACGCAGTATTTT.

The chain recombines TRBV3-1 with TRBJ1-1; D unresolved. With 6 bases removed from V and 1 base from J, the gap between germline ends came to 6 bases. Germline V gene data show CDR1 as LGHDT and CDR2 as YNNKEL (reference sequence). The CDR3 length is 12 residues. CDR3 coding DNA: TGTGCCAGCAGGCACACGAACACTGAAGCTTTCTTT. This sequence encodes CASRHTNTEAFF.

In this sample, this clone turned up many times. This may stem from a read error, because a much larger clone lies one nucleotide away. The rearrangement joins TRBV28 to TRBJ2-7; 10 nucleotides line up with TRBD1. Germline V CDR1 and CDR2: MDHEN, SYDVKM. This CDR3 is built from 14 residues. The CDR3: CASLLGQGNYEQHF. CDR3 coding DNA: TGTGCCAGCCTCCTGGGACAGGGGAACTACGAGCAGCACTTC.

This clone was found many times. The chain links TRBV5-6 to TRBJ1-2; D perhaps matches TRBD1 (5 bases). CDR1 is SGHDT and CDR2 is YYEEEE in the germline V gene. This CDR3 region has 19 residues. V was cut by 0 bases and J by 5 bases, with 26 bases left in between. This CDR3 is CASSLARDGRAGRSYGYTF. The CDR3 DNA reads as TGTGCCAGCAGCTTGGCTCGGGACGGCAGGGCCGGGCGCTCATATGGCTACACCTTC.

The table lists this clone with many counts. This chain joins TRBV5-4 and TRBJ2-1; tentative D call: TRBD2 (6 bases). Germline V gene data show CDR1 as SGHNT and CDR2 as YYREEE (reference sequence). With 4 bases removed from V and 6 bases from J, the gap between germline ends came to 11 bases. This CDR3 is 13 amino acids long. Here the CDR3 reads CASSPGLVNEQFF. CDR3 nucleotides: TGTGCCAGCAGCCCGGGACTCGTCAATGAGCAGTTCTTC.

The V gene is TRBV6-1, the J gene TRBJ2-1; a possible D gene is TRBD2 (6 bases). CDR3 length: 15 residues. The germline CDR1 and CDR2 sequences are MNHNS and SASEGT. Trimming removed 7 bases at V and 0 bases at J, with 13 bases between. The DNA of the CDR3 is TGTGCCAGCATCGAGGGACTGTACTCCTACAATGAGCAGTTCTTC. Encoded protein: CASIEGLYSYNEQFF.

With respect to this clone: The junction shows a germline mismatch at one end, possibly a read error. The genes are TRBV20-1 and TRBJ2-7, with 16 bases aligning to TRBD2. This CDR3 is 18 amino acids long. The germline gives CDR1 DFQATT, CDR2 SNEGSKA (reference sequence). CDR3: CSARGLPGTSGRAAEHYF. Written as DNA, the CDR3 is TGCAGTGCTAGAGGTCTACCCGGGACTAGCGGGAGGGCGGCCGAGCATTACTTC.

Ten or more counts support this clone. The CDR3 region has the DNA TGCAGTATGGCGGCAGACTTAGACAATGAGCAGTTCTTC. Amino acids: CSMAADLDNEQFF. The chain uses TRBV20-1 and TRBJ2-1; D is ambiguous. Trimming left V 8 bases short and J 5 bases short, with 16 bases between. The CDR3 has 13 amino acids. The germline V gene has CDR1 DFQATT and CDR2 SNEGSKA (reference sequence).

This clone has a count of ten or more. The CDR3 sequence is CSASLAGPSYEQYF. The CDR3, as DNA: TGCAGTGCTAGTTTAGCGGGACCTTCCTACGAGCAGTACTTC. The chain couples TRBV20-1 to TRBJ2-7; 8 bases line up with TRBD2. In germline, CDR1 is DFQATT, CDR2 SNEGSKA (reference sequence). The V gene end was trimmed by 3 bases and the J gene end by 1 base; junction bases not matched to a gene: 5. The CDR3 consists of 14 residues.

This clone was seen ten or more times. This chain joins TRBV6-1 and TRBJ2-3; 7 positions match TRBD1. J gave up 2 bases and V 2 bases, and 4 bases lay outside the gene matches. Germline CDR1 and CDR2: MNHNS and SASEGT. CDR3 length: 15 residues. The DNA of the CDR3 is TGTGCCAGCAGTGAATCGACAGGGAACACAGATACGCAGTATTTT. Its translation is CASSESTGNTDTQYF.

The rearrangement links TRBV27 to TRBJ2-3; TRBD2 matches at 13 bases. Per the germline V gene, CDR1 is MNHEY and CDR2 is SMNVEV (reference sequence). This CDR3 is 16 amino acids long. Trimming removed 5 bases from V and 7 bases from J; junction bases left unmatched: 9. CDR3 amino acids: CASSRMGLAGSNTQYF. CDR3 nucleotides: TGTGCCAGCAGTCGGATGGGACTAGCGGGATCGAATACGCAGTATTTT.

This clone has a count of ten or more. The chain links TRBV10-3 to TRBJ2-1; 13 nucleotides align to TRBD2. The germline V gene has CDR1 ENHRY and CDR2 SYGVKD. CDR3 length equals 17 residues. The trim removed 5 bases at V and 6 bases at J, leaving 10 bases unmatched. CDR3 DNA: TGTGCCATCAGTTCTACTAGCGGGAGGGCCGGAGTCAATGAGCAGTTCTTC. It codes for CAISSTSGRAGVNEQFF.

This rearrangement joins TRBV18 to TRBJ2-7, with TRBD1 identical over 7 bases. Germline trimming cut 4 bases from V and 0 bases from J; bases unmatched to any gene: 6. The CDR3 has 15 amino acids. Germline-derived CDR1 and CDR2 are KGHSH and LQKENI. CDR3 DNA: TGTGCCAGCTCACGGGACAGAATAAGCTCCTACGAGCAGTACTTC. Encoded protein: CASSRDRISSYEQYF. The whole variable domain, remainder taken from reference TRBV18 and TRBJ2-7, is NAGVMQNPRHLVRRRGQEARLRCSPMKGHSHVYWYRQLPEEGLKFMVYLQKENIIDESGMPKERFSAEFPKEGPSILRIQQVVRGDSAAYFCASSRDRISSYEQYFGPGTRLTVT.

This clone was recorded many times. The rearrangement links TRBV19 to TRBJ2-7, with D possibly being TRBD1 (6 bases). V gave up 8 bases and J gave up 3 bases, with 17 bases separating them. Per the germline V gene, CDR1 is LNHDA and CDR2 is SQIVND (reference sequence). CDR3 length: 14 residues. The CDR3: CASSRGGEFYEQYF. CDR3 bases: TGTGCCAGTTCTCGAGGGGGAGAATTCTACGAGCAGTACTTC.

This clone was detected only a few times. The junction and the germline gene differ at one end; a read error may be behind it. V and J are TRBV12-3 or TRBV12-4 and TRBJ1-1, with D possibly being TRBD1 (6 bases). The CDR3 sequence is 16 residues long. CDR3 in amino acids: CASIFTRGPWNTESFF. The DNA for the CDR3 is TGTGCCAGCATTTTTACCAGGGGCCCGTGGAACACTGAATCTTTCTTT.

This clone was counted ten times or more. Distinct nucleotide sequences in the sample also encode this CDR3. CDR3 loop: CSARDDQRGAYEQYF. The CDR3 DNA reads as TGCAGTGCTAGAGATGATCAGCGGGGGGCCTACGAGCAGTACTTC. The V call is TRBV20-1, the J call TRBJ2-7; 9 nucleotides match TRBD2. Looked up from germline, CDR1 is DFQATT and CDR2 is SNEGSKA (reference sequence). The V and J ends lost 0 bases and 2 bases, in that order; junction bases with no gene match: 5. The CDR3 totals 15 residues.

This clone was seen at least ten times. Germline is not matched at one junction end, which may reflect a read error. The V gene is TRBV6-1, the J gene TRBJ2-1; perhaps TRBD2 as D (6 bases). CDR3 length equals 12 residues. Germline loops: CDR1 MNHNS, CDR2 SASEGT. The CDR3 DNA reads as TGTGCCGGCAGTCCCCGGGGGTACGAGCAGTTCTTC. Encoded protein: CAGSPRGYEQFF.

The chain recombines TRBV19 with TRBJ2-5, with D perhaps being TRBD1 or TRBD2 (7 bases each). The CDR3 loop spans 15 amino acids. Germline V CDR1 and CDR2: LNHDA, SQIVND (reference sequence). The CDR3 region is CFSSIVGGGGETQYF. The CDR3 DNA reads TGTTTCAGTAGTATAGTAGGGGGCGGGGGAGAGACCCAGTACTTC.

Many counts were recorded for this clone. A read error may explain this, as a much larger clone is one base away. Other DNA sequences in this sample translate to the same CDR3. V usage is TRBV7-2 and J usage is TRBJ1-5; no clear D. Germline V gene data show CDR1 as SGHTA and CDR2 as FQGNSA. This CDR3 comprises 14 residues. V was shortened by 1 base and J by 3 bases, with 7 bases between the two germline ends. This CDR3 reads CASSLDRYNQPQHF. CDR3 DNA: TGTGCCAGCAGCTTAGACAGATACAATCAGCCCCAGCATTTT.

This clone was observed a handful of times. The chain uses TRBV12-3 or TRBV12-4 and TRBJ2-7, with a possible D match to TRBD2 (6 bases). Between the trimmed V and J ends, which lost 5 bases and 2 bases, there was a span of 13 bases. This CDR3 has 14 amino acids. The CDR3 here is CASSARAGPYEQYF. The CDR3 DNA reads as TGTGCCAGCAGTGCCAGGGCGGGGCCCTACGAGCAGTACTTC.

The CDR3 region is CSVGLASYEQYF. For the CDR3, the DNA is TGCAGTGTGGGCCTAGCGTCCTACGAGCAGTACTTC. The V gene is TRBV20-1, the J gene TRBJ2-7, with D possibly TRBD2 on 6 matching bases. This CDR3 contains 12 residues. V was shortened by 7 bases and J by 1 base, with 11 bases between the two germline ends. Per the germline V gene, CDR1 is DFQATT and CDR2 is SNEGSKA (reference sequence).

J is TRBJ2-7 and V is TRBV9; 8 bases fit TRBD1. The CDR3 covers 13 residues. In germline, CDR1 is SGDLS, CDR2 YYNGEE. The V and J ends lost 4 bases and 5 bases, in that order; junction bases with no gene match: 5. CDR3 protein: CASSSDRGDEQYF. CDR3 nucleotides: TGTGCCAGCAGCTCCGACAGGGGCGACGAGCAGTACTTC.

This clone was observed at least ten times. CDR3 DNA: TGTGCCAGCAGTATGACAGGGGGCGACGGCTACACCTTC. This sequence encodes CASSMTGGDGYTF. The chain carries TRBV7-3 and TRBJ1-2; 10 nucleotides match TRBD1. The CDR3 loop spans 13 amino acids. CDR1 is SGHTA, CDR2 FQGTGA, per germline. With V trimmed by 6 bases and J by 8 bases, 6 bases remained unmatched. The whole variable domain, filled in from reference TRBV7-3 and TRBJ1-2, reads GAGVSQTPSNKVTEKGKYVELRCDPISGHTALYWYRQSLGQGPEFLIYFQGTGAADDSGLPNDRFFAVRPEGSVSTLKIQRTERGDSAVYLCASSMTGGDGYTFGSGTRLTVV.

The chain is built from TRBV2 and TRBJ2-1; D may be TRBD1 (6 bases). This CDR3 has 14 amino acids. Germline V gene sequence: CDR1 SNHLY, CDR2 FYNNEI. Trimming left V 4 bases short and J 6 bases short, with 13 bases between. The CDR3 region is CASSVSGVINEQFF. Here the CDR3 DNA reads TGTGCCAGCAGTGTCTCAGGGGTGATCAATGAGCAGTTCTTC.